The T cell receptor (beta chain) under discussion was sequenced for a study of blood T cell repertoires in COVID-19. Study background: Specimens from acute and convalescent COVID-19 originated in the United States, Italy and Spain. PBMCs, B-cell-depleted T cells, or T cells were the source of the cDNA or gDNA that made up the material.

This clone has only one observation. Original methodology: By means of reference gene primer amplification, nucleated cell counts were estimated. Assay used: immunoSEQ multiplex PCR; TCRdb lists only in-frame clones, some missing. That table gives V, J and clone size, and the DNA gave D and trimming. The table lists under 85,000 clones, around 82% of them singletons. V lost 5 bases and J lost 4; bases outside the gene matches: 6. CDR1 SEHNR and CDR2 FQNEAQ come from the germline V gene (reference sequence). The CDR3 extends over 14 amino acids. The receptor was derived from a human donor in a cohort sampled during active COVID-19. V gene TRBV7-9 combines with J gene TRBJ1-1, with 8 bases lining up with TRBD1. The sequencing sample was made of peripheral blood. DNA of the CDR3: TGTGCCAGCAGCCAGGACAGGGCGAGCACTGAAGCTTTCTTT. It specifies CASSQDRASTEAFF.